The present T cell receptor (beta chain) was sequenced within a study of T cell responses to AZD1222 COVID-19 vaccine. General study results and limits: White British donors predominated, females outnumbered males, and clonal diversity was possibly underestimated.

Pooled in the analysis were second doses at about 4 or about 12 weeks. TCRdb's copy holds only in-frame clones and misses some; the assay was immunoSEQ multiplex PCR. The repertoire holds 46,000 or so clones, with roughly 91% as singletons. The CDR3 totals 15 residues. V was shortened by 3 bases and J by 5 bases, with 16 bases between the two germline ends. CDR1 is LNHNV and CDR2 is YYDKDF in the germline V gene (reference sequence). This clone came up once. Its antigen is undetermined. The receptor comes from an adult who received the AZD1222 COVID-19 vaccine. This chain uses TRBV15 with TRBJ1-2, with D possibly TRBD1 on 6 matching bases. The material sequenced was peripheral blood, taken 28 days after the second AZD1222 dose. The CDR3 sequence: CATSRERGKGYGYTF. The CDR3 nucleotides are TGTGCCACCAGCAGGGAGAGGGGGAAGGGGTATGGCTACACCTTC.